This is a list of T cell receptor beta chains from one sample in a study of T cells in Graves' hyperthyroidism and ophthalmopathy. MiXCR, run by TCRdb on the multiplex PCR reads, gives a single entry per CDR3 protein. The sample records a few hundred thousand distinct CDR3 sequences, 15% to 18% being singletons. Sequencing was performed on blood. All receptors derive from a woman under 40 with Graves' hyperthyroidism. Both conserved end residues are part of each CDR3. D genes are given only for firm matches. The size field is filled for only some rows; it gives once, few, many or a size class.

TRBV7-2	TRBJ2-5	-	-	TGTGCCAGCAGCTTAAAATCGGCGGGGGCCTATCAAGAGACCCAGTACTTC	CASSLKSAGAYQETQYF
TRBV20-1	TRBJ1-1	many	-	TGCAGTGCTAGAGATCCACAGGAGAACACTGAAGCTTTCTTT	CSARDPQENTEAFF
TRBV20-1	TRBJ2-2	many	TRBD2	TGCAGTGGGACTAGCGGGAGGTTCGCCGGGGAGCTGTTTTTT	CSGTSGRFAGELFF
TRBV12-3/TRBV12-4	TRBJ2-1	many	TRBD2	TGTGCCAGCAATCTTTTCGGGCCTAGCGGGAAGAATGAGCAGTTCTTC	CASNLFGPSGKNEQFF
TRBV10-1	TRBJ2-1	many	TRBD2	TGCGCCAGCAGTGCCACGAAACTAGCGGGAGTGAACAATGAGCAGTTCTTC	CASSATKLAGVNNEQFF
TRBV9	TRBJ2-7	-	-	TGTGCCAGCAACGAGGGGCACCTAAGCTCCTACGAGCAGTACTTC	CASNEGHLSSYEQYF
TRBV7-8	TRBJ1-1	many	-	TGTGCCAGCAGCCGGCGGGGAGACACTGAAGCTTTCTTT	CASSRRGDTEAFF
TRBV19	TRBJ2-1	few	TRBD2	TGTGCCAGTAGTTTCGGACTAGCGGAATACAATGAGCAGTTCTTC	CASSFGLAEYNEQFF
TRBV7-2	TRBJ2-5	many	-	TGTGCCAGCAGCGCTCGACAGGAGCAAGAGACCCAGTACTTC	CASSARQEQETQYF
TRBV24-1	TRBJ2-3	-	TRBD1	TGTGCCACCAGTGATCCCGGACAGGGTTTGGGAGATACGCAGTATTTT	CATSDPGQGLGDTQYF
TRBV6-2/TRBV6-3	TRBJ2-4	few	-	TGTGCCAGCAGTACTAAAGGACTGGGACTAGCCAAAAACATTCAGTACTTC	CASSTKGLGLAKNIQYF
TRBV11-2	TRBJ2-1	few	TRBD2	TGTGCCAGCAGCTCCTTGGGGGGAGGGAGCTCCTACAATGAGCAGTTCTTC	CASSSLGGGSSYNEQFF
TRBV7-2	TRBJ2-5	many	-	TGTGCCAGCAGCTTACAGGCTAGCCAAGAGACCCAGTACTTC	CASSLQASQETQYF
TRBV28	TRBJ1-1	few	-	TGTGCCAGCACGGCAACAATGAACACTGAAGCTTTCTTT	CASTATMNTEAFF
TRBV12-3/TRBV12-4	TRBJ2-7	-	TRBD1	TGTGCCAGCGGACAACAGGGGGTCTACGAGCAGTACTTC	CASGQQGVYEQYF
TRBV7-9	TRBJ2-5	many	-	TGTGCCAGCAGCAATTGGGAGACCCAGTACTTC	CASSNWETQYF
TRBV6-1	TRBJ2-7	many	-	TGTGCCAGCAGTCCCACGCCAGGTTTTGGCGAGCAGTACTTC	CASSPTPGFGEQYF